The clone carrying this T cell receptor beta chain was observed a single time. In the source study's methods: Researchers report that nucleated cell counts were estimated from reference gene primer amplification. The method was immunoSEQ multiplex PCR; TCRdb's version includes in-frame clones alone and lacks a portion of them. The D gene and trimming were derived from the DNA, and the V and J assignments and clone size from that table. The sample carries approximately 300,000 clones, about nine tenths recorded once. The sample originates from a study of blood T cell repertoires in COVID-19. Looking at the study overall: Sample material is recorded as cDNA or gDNA derived from T cells, B-cell-depleted T cells, or PBMCs.

The CDR3 length is 17 residues. With V trimmed by 5 bases and J by 0 bases, 7 bases remained unmatched. Germline V gene sequence: CDR1 SGHAT, CDR2 FQNNGV. The sequenced sample was peripheral blood. This clonotype was sampled from a woman aged 40 to 55 with acute or convalescent COVID-19. The genes are TRBV11-2 and TRBJ2-5; 12 nucleotides match TRBD2. CDR3 sequence: CASSPRPSGGDQETQYF. CDR3 DNA sequence: TGTGCCAGCAGCCCTAGGCCTAGCGGGGGGGACCAAGAGACCCAGTACTTC.